This section outlines one T cell receptor (beta chain) sequence together with its context. The sample belongs to a study of T cells in Graves' hyperthyroidism and ophthalmopathy. The TCR beta CDR3 regions underwent amplification using RNA transcripts as the source. The HTBI primer set was used in a first-round RT-PCR of the TCR CDR3. TCRdb reprocessed the multiplex PCR reads via MiXCR and lists one record per CDR3 protein. The table lists about 600,000 distinct CDR3 sequences, 12% to 15% of them singletons. The germline V gene encodes CDR1 SGDLS and CDR2 YYNGEE. CDR3 length: 18 residues. Between the trimmed V and J ends, which lost 4 bases and 0 bases, there was a span of 19 bases.

The V call is TRBV9, the J call TRBJ1-4, with a possible D match to TRBD1 (6 bases). Input material: blood. This clonotype was sampled from a woman between 18 and 29 years old with Graves' ophthalmopathy. DNA for the CDR3: TGTGCCAGCAGCCCCACCGGACAGCCTTTTGCAACTAATGAAAAACTGTTTTTT. It codes for CASSPTGQPFATNEKLFF.